This T cell receptor (beta chain) was sequenced for a study of blood T cells in healthy people across ages. This clonotype was counted between two and nine times. Together with a sample-barcoded 5' primer, a J-beta primer mix was included in a second PCR lasting roughly 6 to 12 cycles. One entry per CDR3 protein, called by TCRdb with MiXCR from the 5' RACE reads. The top ten hold 10% to 15% of the sample, which has approximately 800,000 distinct CDR3 sequences, around 36% seen once. The receptor's source is a man aged 18 to 29 in good health. Sequencing was performed on blood.

The CDR3 DNA follows: TGTGCCAGCAGCCCAGCGGACAATGAGCAGTTCTTC. It encodes CASSPADNEQFF. The V and J genes are TRBV4-2 and TRBJ2-1; TRBD2 might be the D (5 bases). The CDR3 loop spans 12 amino acids. From germline, CDR1 is LGHNA and CDR2 YNFKEQ. The V end lost 4 bases, the J end lost 5 bases, and 6 bases lay between the germline ends.